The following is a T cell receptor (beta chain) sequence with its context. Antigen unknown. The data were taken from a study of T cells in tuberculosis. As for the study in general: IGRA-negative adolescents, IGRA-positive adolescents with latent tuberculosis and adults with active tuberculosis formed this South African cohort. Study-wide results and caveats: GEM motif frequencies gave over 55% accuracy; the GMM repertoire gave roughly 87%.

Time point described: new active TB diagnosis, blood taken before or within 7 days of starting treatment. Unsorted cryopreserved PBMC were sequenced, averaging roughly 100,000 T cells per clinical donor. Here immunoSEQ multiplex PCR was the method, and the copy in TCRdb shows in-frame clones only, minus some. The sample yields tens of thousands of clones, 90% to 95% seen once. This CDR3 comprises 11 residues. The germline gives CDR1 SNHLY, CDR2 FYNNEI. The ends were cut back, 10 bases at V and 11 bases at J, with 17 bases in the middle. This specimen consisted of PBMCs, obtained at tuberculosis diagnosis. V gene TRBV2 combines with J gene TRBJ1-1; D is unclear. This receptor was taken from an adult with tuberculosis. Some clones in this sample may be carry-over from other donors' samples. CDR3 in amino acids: CATSAEGRAFF. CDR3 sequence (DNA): TGTGCCACGAGTGCCGAGGGTCGGGCTTTCTTT.